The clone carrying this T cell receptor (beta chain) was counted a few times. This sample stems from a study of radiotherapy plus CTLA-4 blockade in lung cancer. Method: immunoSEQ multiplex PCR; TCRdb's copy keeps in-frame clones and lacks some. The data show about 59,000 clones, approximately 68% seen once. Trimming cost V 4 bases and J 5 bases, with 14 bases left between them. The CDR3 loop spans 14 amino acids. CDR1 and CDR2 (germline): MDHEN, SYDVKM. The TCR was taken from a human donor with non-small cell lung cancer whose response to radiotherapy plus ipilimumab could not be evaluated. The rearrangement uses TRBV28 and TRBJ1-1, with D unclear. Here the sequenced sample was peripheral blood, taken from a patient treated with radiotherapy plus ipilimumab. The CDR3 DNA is TGTGCCAGCAGTTCCTACCGGAGAGGAACTGAAGCTTTCTTT. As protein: CASSSYRRGTEAFF.